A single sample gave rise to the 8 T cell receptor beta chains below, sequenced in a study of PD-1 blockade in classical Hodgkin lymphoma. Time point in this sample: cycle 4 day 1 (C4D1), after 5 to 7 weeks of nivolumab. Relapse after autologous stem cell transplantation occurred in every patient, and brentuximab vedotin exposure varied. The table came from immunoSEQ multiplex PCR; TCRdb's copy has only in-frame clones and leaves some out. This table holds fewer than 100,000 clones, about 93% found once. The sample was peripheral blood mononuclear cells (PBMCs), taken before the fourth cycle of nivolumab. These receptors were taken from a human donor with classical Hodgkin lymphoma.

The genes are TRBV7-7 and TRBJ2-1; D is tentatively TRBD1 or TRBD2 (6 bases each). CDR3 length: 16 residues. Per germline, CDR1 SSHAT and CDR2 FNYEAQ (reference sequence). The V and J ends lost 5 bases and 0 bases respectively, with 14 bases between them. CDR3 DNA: TGTGCCAGCAGCCCGACGGGGGCCAGCTCCTACAATGAGCAGTTCTTC. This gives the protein CASSPTGASSYNEQFF.

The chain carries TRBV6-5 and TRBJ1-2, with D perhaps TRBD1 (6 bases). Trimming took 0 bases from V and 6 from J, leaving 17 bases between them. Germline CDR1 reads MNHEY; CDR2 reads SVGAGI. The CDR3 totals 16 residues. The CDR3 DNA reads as TGTGCCAGCAGTTACTCGCCTTTCGGGGGCGATGATGGCTACACCTTC. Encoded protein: CASSYSPFGGDDGYTF.

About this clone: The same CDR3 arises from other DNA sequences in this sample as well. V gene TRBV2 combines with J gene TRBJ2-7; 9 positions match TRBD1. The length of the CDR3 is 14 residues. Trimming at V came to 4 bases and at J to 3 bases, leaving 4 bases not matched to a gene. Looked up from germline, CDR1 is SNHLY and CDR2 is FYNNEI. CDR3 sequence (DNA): TGTGCCAGCAGTGCGGACAGGGGCGGCTACGAGCAGTACTTC. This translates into CASSADRGGYEQYF.

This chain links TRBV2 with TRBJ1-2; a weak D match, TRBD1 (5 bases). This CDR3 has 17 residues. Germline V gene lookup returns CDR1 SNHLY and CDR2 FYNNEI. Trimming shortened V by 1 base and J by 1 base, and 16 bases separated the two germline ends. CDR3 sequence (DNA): TGTGCCAGCAGTGAAGGGGTCGTTCGGGGGTTTAACTATGGCTACACCTTC. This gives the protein CASSEGVVRGFNYGYTF.

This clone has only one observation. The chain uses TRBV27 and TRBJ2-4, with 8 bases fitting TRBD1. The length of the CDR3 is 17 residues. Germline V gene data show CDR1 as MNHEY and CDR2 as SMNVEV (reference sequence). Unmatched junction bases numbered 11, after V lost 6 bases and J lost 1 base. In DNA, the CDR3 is TGTGCCAGCAGCCGGACAGGGATCCCAGGGGCCAAAAACATTCAGTACTTC. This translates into CASSRTGIPGAKNIQYF.

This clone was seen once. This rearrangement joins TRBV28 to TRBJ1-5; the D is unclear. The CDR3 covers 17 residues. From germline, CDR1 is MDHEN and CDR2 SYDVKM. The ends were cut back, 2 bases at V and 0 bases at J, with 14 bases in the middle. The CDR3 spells CASSLLWAGYSNQPQHF. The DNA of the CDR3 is TGTGCCAGCAGTTTACTCTGGGCAGGCTATAGCAATCAGCCCCAGCATTTT.

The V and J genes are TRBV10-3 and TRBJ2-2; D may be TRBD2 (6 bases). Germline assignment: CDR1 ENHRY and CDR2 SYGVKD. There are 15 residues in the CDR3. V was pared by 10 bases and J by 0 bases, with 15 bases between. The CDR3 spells CATGGTDANTGELFF. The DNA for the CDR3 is TGTGCCACTGGGGGGACCGATGCGAACACCGGGGAGCTGTTTTTT.

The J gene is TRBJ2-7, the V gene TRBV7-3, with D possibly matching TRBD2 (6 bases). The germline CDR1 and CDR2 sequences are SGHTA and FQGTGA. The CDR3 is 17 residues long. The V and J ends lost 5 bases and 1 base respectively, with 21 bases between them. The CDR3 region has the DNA TGTGCCAGCAGCCGCTTCGGGGGACGAGGCGAATCCTACGAGCAGTACTTC. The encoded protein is CASSRFGGRGESYEQYF.